The clone carrying this T cell receptor beta chain was detected many times. Its target is unknown. The authors sorted naive CD8 T cells as CD8+CD4-CCR7+CD45RA+. This entry belongs to a study of molecular identifiers for immune sequencing clone quantification. Listed TCR primers, together with previously described methods, were used for the bulk TCR libraries. One entry per CDR3 protein, called by TCRdb with MiXCR from the PCR reads. The sample holds 80,000 to 100,000 distinct CDR3 sequences, approximately 24% seen once. Overall study findings and caveats: Over 98% of effector molecules, but under 1% in naive cells, were held by clones with more than 20 RNA copies.

CDR3 size: 15 residues. With 2 bases removed from V and 2 bases from J, the gap between germline ends came to 10 bases. CDR1 and CDR2 (germline): MNHEY, SVGEGT. The chain employs TRBV6-2 or TRBV6-3 and TRBJ1-5; unclear D gene. The source material was naive CD8+ T cells from blood, with Jurkat cell RNA spiked in. Subset noted: FACS-sorted CD8+CD4-CCR7+CD45RA+ naive T cells. This TCR was recovered from a human donor in good health. Some libraries in this study had Jurkat cell RNA spiked in. CDR3 sequence: CASSYPATGNQPQHF. The DNA of the CDR3 is TGTGCCAGCAGTTACCCCGCCACGGGCAATCAGCCCCAGCATTTT.